The following is a TCR beta chain sequence with its context. This sample was taken from a study of blood T cell repertoires in COVID-19. About the research overall: The United States, Italy and Spain provided the acute and convalescent COVID-19 samples. Sample material is recorded as cDNA or gDNA derived from T cells, B-cell-depleted T cells, or PBMCs.

In the study's own analysis: Estimated nucleated cell counts came from reference gene primer amplification. The method was immunoSEQ multiplex PCR; TCRdb's version includes in-frame clones alone and lacks a portion of them. The V and J calls and the clone size are those of that table, but D and trimming were determined from the DNA. The sample shows over 45,000 clones, roughly four fifths of them seen only once. With V trimmed by 3 bases and J by 7 bases, 14 bases remained unmatched. Per the germline V gene, CDR1 is MGHRA and CDR2 is YSYEKL. The CDR3 totals 16 residues. The clonotype originates from an elderly woman with acute or convalescent COVID-19. The rearrangement joins TRBV4-1 to TRBJ2-7; 8 nucleotides align to TRBD2. Sequences were obtained from peripheral blood. CDR3 sequence reads: CASSQGLAGPQGEQYF. DNA of the CDR3: TGCGCCAGCAGCCAGGGGCTAGCGGGCCCCCAAGGGGAGCAGTACTTC.